These 28 T cell receptor beta chains originate from one sample sequenced in a study of blood T cell repertoires in COVID-19. TCRdb's copy holds only in-frame clones and misses some; the assay was immunoSEQ multiplex PCR. The table includes roughly 200,000 clones, around 80% detected once. The sample was peripheral blood. Every receptor here comes from a woman older than 75 with active or convalescent COVID-19.

The chain employs TRBV11-2 and TRBJ2-1; TRBD2 might be the D (5 bases). The CDR3 has 15 residues. CDR1 and CDR2 (germline): SGHAT, FQNNGV. V was clipped by 4 bases and J by 4 bases, with 14 bases between them. CDR3 protein: CASSSGYGSYNEQFF. The CDR3 nucleotides are TGTGCCAGCAGCTCGGGATACGGGTCTTACAATGAGCAGTTCTTC.

The chain is built from TRBV19 and TRBJ2-2; a weak D match, TRBD2 (6 bases). The CDR3 runs to 15 residues. Germline CDR1 and CDR2: LNHDA and SQIVND (reference sequence). V lost 3 bases and J 7 bases, leaving 15 bases between the germline ends. CDR3 sequence: CASSIGGVLGGELFF. CDR3 DNA: TGTGCCAGTAGTATCGGCGGGGTTTTGGGCGGGGAGCTGTTTTTT.

The rearrangement uses TRBV5-4 and TRBJ2-3; 9 bases are a match to TRBD2. Losses at the gene ends were 2 bases for V and 2 bases for J; bases not matched to a gene: 12. CDR1 SGHNT and CDR2 YYREEE come from the germline V gene (reference sequence). CDR3 length equals 18 residues. The CDR3 bases are TGTGCCAGCAGCTTCCTTAGGTCGAGCGGGGGGACCACAGATACGCAGTATTTT. It is translated as CASSFLRSSGGTTDTQYF.

The V and J genes are TRBV6-5 and TRBJ1-2, with a tentative D call TRBD1 (5 bases). Germline CDR1 MNHEY, CDR2 SVGAGI. There are 13 residues in the CDR3. V was trimmed by 8 bases and J by 4 bases, leaving 14 bases between them. CDR3 DNA: TGTGCCAGCTACCCTCCCACAGGCTATGGCTACACCTTC. This sequence encodes CASYPPTGYGYTF.

This clone was observed a single time. Written as DNA, the CDR3 is TGTGCCAGCAGTTCAACTAATGGGGGCTACACCTTC. As protein: CASSSTNGGYTF. The genes are TRBV28 and TRBJ1-2; no clear D gene. The CDR3 totals 12 residues. Trimming removed 4 bases at V and 8 bases at J, with 11 bases between. Looked up from germline, CDR1 is MDHEN and CDR2 is SYDVKM.

This clone was found a few times. The V and J genes are TRBV5-1 and TRBJ2-5; 11 bases align to TRBD2. J gave up 4 bases and V 0 bases, and 5 bases lay outside the gene matches. From germline, CDR1 is SGHRS and CDR2 YFSETQ. CDR3 length equals 16 residues. In DNA form, the CDR3 reads TGCGCCAGCAGCTTGGCTAGCGGGGGGATTAGAGAGACCCAGTACTTC. Residues: CASSLASGGIRETQYF.

This sequence joins TRBV6-6 and TRBJ1-3; TRBD1 agrees at 9 bases. CDR3 length equals 14 residues. V lost 4 bases to trimming and J lost 8 bases; unmatched junction nucleotides: 6. Germline V gene sequence: CDR1 MNHNY, CDR2 SVGAGI (reference sequence). As DNA, the CDR3 is TGTGCCAGCAGTTGGGACAGGGTAGGGGACACCATATATTTT. Protein sequence: CASSWDRVGDTIYF.

The chain combines TRBV28 with TRBJ1-3, with 7 bases aligning to TRBD1. This CDR3 region has 17 residues. V lost 2 bases to trimming and J lost 0 bases; unmatched junction nucleotides: 7. Germline CDR1 reads MDHEN; CDR2 reads SYDVKM. The DNA of the CDR3 is TGTGCCAGCAGTTTAACGGGACAGTTATACTCTGGAAACACCATATATTTT. Amino acid sequence: CASSLTGQLYSGNTIYF.

The V gene is TRBV6-2 or TRBV6-3, the J gene TRBJ1-3; D not certain. CDR3 length equals 15 residues. Per the germline V gene, CDR1 is MNHEY and CDR2 is SVGEGT. The germline V and J ends were trimmed by 0 bases and 10 bases, with 16 bases remaining between them. CDR3 nucleotides: TGTGCCAGCAGTTACTCGACCGGAGTGGTCTCGACCATATATTTT. Its translation: CASSYSTGVVSTIYF.

The chain employs TRBV18 and TRBJ1-1, with D perhaps TRBD1 (6 bases). Trimming removed 5 bases from V and 1 base from J, with 14 bases in between. There are 15 residues in the CDR3. Germline CDR1 KGHSH, CDR2 LQKENI. The CDR3 protein is CASSTEQGKNTEAFF. DNA of the CDR3: TGTGCCAGCTCAACGGAACAGGGAAAGAACACTGAAGCTTTCTTT. Full variable domain (remainder filled in from reference TRBV18 and TRBJ1-1): NAGVMQNPRHLVRRRGQEARLRCSPMKGHSHVYWYRQLPEEGLKFMVYLQKENIIDESGMPKERFSAEFPKEGPSILRIQQVVRGDSAAYFCASSTEQGKNTEAFFGQGTRLTVV.

The chain uses TRBV11-2 and TRBJ2-7; 7 nucleotides align to TRBD1. The CDR3 spans 13 residues. Germline CDR1 is SGHAT and CDR2 is FQNNGV. The J segment lost 3 bases and the V segment lost 8 bases, leaving 7 bases of the junction unmatched. CDR3 sequence (DNA): TGTGCCAGCGAAATACAGGGGTTCTACGAGCAGTACTTC. It specifies CASEIQGFYEQYF.

This clone has only a few counts. V gene TRBV4-2 combines with J gene TRBJ2-2; a weak D match, TRBD1 (6 bases). V gave up 0 bases and J gave up 0 bases, with 14 bases separating them. This CDR3 region has 18 residues. From germline, CDR1 is LGHNA and CDR2 YNFKEQ. The CDR3, as DNA: TGTGCCAGCAGCCAAGAATCGCGTCAGGGGTCGAACACCGGGGAGCTGTTTTTT. It specifies CASSQESRQGSNTGELFF.

This sequence joins TRBV28 and TRBJ1-1; D gene unclear. Trimming took off 6 bases at V and 0 bases at J, with 11 bases between the two ends. Germline V lookup: CDR1 MDHEN, CDR2 SYDVKM. The CDR3 extends over 14 amino acids. The CDR3 sequence: CASSLTSMNTEAFF. As DNA, the CDR3 is TGTGCCAGCAGCCTGACATCCATGAACACTGAAGCTTTCTTT.

The V call is TRBV27, the J call TRBJ1-2, with 7 nucleotides matching TRBD1. This CDR3 is 12 amino acids long. The V gene end was trimmed by 6 bases and the J gene end by 5 bases; junction bases not matched to a gene: 3. Germline V gene lookup returns CDR1 MNHEY and CDR2 SMNVEV (reference sequence). CDR3 residues: CASRTGTYGYTF. The CDR3 DNA reads TGTGCCAGCAGGACAGGGACTTATGGCTACACCTTC.

This chain joins TRBV5-1 and TRBJ2-1, with 7 nucleotides matching TRBD2. The CDR3 is made up of 15 amino acids. The V segment lost 0 bases and the J segment 8 bases; nucleotides outside the gene matches: 8. Germline V lookup: CDR1 SGHRS, CDR2 YFSETQ. Here the CDR3 reads CASSLAQLGRDEQFF. CDR3 nucleotide sequence: TGCGCCAGCAGCTTGGCCCAACTGGGGAGGGATGAGCAGTTCTTC. The full variable domain, completed using reference TRBV5-1 and TRBJ2-1, is KAGVTQTPRYLIKTRGQQVTLSCSPISGHRSVSWYQQTPGQGLQFLFEYFSETQRNKGNFPGRFSGRQFSNSRSEMNVSTLELGDSALYLCASSLAQLGRDEQFFGPGTRLTVL.

The chain joins TRBV6-1 to TRBJ1-4; the D gene is possibly TRBD1 (5 bases). Trimming left V 2 bases short and J 0 bases short, with 16 bases between. The CDR3 sequence is 18 residues long. The germline V gene encodes CDR1 MNHNS and CDR2 SASEGT. This chain's CDR3 is CASSERFLTGATNEKLFF. The CDR3 nucleotides are TGTGCCAGCAGTGAAAGATTTCTAACGGGGGCAACTAATGAAAAACTGTTTTTT.

This rearrangement joins TRBV28 to TRBJ1-2; D possibly corresponds to TRBD1 (6 bases). Deletions cut 3 bases from V and 3 bases from J, with 14 bases between. Germline CDR1 is MDHEN and CDR2 is SYDVKM. The CDR3 extends over 15 amino acids. The CDR3 sequence: CASSFTGKGDYGYTF. The DNA of the CDR3 is TGTGCCAGCAGTTTTACAGGGAAGGGGGACTATGGCTACACCTTC.

The chain carries TRBV6-5 and TRBJ1-2; no reliable D call. The germline CDR1 and CDR2 sequences are MNHEY and SVGAGI. The CDR3 totals 12 residues. Trimming stripped 10 bases from V and 2 bases from J, with 11 bases between. DNA of the CDR3: TGTGCCACCCTTTCCCAGAACTATGGCTACACCTTC. Translated: CATLSQNYGYTF.

This clone was picked up one time. The chain has TRBV6-4 and TRBJ2-3, with D tentatively TRBD2 (5 bases). This CDR3 is built from 12 residues. Germline CDR1 MRHNA, CDR2 SNTAGT. V lost 8 bases to trimming and J lost 5 bases, with 11 bases between them. The CDR3 loop reads CASRGLVDTQYF. The CDR3 nucleotides are TGTGCCAGCCGCGGGTTAGTAGATACGCAGTATTTT.

The chain links TRBV3-1 (or the pseudogene TRBV3-2) to TRBJ2-1; 8 bases map to TRBD2. This CDR3 spans 17 amino acids. The V gene end was trimmed by 5 bases and the J gene end by 2 bases; junction bases not matched to a gene: 11. The V gene's germline CDR1 is LGHDT and CDR2 YNNKEL (reference sequence). This CDR3 reads CASSVHLAGGTYNEQFF. The CDR3 coding sequence is TGTGCCAGCAGCGTCCACCTAGCGGGTGGTACCTACAATGAGCAGTTCTTC.

This rearrangement joins TRBV5-1 to TRBJ1-1, with TRBD1 identical over 7 bases. The ends lost 4 bases at V and 0 bases at J; junction bases unmatched: 6. Per germline, CDR1 SGHRS and CDR2 YFSETQ. This CDR3 has 15 residues. The CDR3 here is CASSVGDSLNTEAFF. As DNA, the CDR3 is TGCGCCAGCAGCGTGGGGGACAGTTTGAACACTGAAGCTTTCTTT.

The chain carries TRBV28 and TRBJ2-7, with D possibly being TRBD1 (6 bases). The CDR3 sequence is 13 residues long. CDR1 is MDHEN and CDR2 is SYDVKM in the germline V gene. Between the trimmed V and J ends, which lost 7 bases and 3 bases, there was a span of 13 bases. For the CDR3, the DNA is TGTGCCAGCACTAAACAGGGTTACTACGAGCAGTACTTC. This translates into CASTKQGYYEQYF.

The chain has TRBV15 and TRBJ2-3; 8 bases align to TRBD1. The CDR3 has 17 amino acids. Trimming at V came to 1 base and at J to 1 base, leaving 7 bases not matched to a gene. Looked up from germline, CDR1 is LNHNV and CDR2 is YYDKDF (reference sequence). The CDR3 sequence: CATSRGQGALGTDTQYF. CDR3 nucleotide sequence: TGTGCCACCAGCAGAGGGCAGGGGGCCCTAGGCACAGATACGCAGTATTTT.

The gene calls are TRBV19 and TRBJ1-5; tentatively, D is TRBD1 (6 bases). Germline CDR1 is LNHDA and CDR2 is SQIVND (reference sequence). The CDR3 is 15 amino acids. Trimming took off 4 bases at V and 4 bases at J, with 14 bases between the two ends. The CDR3 region has the DNA TGTGCCAGTAGTACCCAAGAGGACAGAAATCAGCCCCAGCATTTT. Its translation: CASSTQEDRNQPQHF.

The table lists this clone with many counts. The rearrangement joins TRBV25-1 to TRBJ1-2, with D unresolved. V was clipped by 6 bases and J by 8 bases, with 13 bases between them. The length of the CDR3 is 12 residues. The germline V gene has CDR1 MGHDK and CDR2 SYGVNS. CDR3 protein: CASSLFSGGYTF. Here the CDR3 DNA reads TGTGCCAGCAGCCTCTTTTCGGGGGGCTACACCTTC.

V gene TRBV19 combines with J gene TRBJ2-1; perhaps TRBD1 as D (5 bases). Germline V gene data show CDR1 as LNHDA and CDR2 as SQIVND (reference sequence). V lost 5 bases and J lost 0, with 11 bases in between. The CDR3 loop spans 15 amino acids. CDR3 in DNA: TGTGCCAGTAGTGCAGGGTCCAGCTCCTACAATGAGCAGTTCTTC. Translating it yields CASSAGSSSYNEQFF.

The chain recombines TRBV11-1 with TRBJ2-5; TRBD2 matches at 8 bases. The CDR3 consists of 15 residues. Trimming took 2 bases from V and 4 from J; bases not matched to a gene: 6. Germline V gives CDR1 SGHAT, CDR2 FQDESV (reference sequence). This CDR3 reads CASSLPGLARETQYF. In DNA form, the CDR3 reads TGTGCCAGCAGCTTACCCGGACTAGCTCGAGAGACCCAGTACTTC. Full variable domain (outside the CDR3, taken from reference TRBV11-1 and TRBJ2-5): EAEVAQSPRYKITEKSQAVAFWCDPISGHATLYWYRQILGQGPELLVQFQDESVVDDSQLPKDRFSAERLKGVDSTLKIQPAELGDSAMYLCASSLPGLARETQYFGPGTRLLVL.

This chain links TRBV7-9 with TRBJ1-3; tentative D call: TRBD1 (6 bases). Germline V lookup: CDR1 SEHNR, CDR2 FQNEAQ (reference sequence). The CDR3 sequence is 15 residues long. The V end lost 5 bases, the J end lost 0 bases, and 11 bases lay between the germline ends. In DNA, the CDR3 is TGTGCCAGCAGCCCCGGGACAATCTCTGGAAACACCATATATTTT. It is translated as CASSPGTISGNTIYF.